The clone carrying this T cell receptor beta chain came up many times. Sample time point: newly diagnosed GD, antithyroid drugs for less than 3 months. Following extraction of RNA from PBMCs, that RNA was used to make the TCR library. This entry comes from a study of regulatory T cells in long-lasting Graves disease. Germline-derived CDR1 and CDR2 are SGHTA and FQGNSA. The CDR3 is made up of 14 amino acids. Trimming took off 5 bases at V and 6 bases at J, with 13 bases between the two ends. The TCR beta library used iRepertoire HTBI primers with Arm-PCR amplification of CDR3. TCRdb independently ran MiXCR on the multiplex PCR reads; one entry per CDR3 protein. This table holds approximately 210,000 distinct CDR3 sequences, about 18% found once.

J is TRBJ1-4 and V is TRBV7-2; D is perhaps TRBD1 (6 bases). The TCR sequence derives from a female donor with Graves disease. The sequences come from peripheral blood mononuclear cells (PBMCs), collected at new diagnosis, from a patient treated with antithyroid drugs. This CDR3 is CASSLVAGDEKLFF. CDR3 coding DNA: TGTGCCAGCAGCCTCGTGGCAGGGGATGAAAAACTGTTTTTT.